What follows are 27 T cell receptor beta chains derived from one specimen sequenced in a study of cytomegalovirus exposure and HLA in healthy donors. A multiplex PCR was run with 60 Vbeta primers and 13 Jbeta primers. Sequencing used immunoSEQ multiplex PCR; TCRdb keeps in-frame clones, though not all of them. The data show about 140,000 clones, roughly 75% seen once. Sequences were obtained from PBMCs. These receptor sequences come from a female donor in good health and CMV-seronegative.

The chain's CDR3 is CASSFNIVNEQFF. CDR3 in DNA: TGCGCCAGCAGCTTTAACATCGTCAATGAGCAGTTCTTC. This chain links TRBV5-1 with TRBJ2-1; D is undetermined. The germline V gene encodes CDR1 SGHRS and CDR2 YFSETQ. The CDR3 is made up of 13 amino acids. V was pared by 2 bases and J by 6 bases, with 9 bases between.

V gene TRBV18 combines with J gene TRBJ1-2; D gene unclear. The CDR3 totals 13 residues. The germline V gene encodes CDR1 KGHSH and CDR2 LQKENI. The ends were cut back, 1 base at V and 8 bases at J, with 11 bases in the middle. The DNA of the CDR3 is TGTGCCAGCTCACCACAGGGCCCGGGGGGCTACACCTTC. Translation: CASSPQGPGGYTF.

V is TRBV9 and J is TRBJ2-1; 7 bases map to TRBD1. Per the germline V gene, CDR1 is SGDLS and CDR2 is YYNGEE. J gave up 9 bases and V 2 bases, and 2 bases lay outside the gene matches. The CDR3 is 12 amino acids. CDR3 residues: CASSVTGAEQFF. For the CDR3, the DNA is TGTGCCAGCAGCGTTACAGGGGCTGAGCAGTTCTTC.

This clone showed up just a few times. The junction differs from germline at one of its ends, possibly a read error. The gene calls are TRBV7-9 and TRBJ2-6, with 7 bases identical to TRBD1. Germline values: CDR1 SEHNR, CDR2 FQNEAQ (reference sequence). CDR3 length: 18 residues. CDR3 bases: TGTTCCAGCAGCTTACATGAGGGGGCGTATTCTGGGGCCAACGTCCTGACTTTC. Amino acid sequence: CSSSLHEGAYSGANVLTF. Supplemented by reference TRBV7-9 and TRBJ2-6, the full variable domain reads DTGVSQNPRHKITKRGQNVTFRCDPISEHNRLYWYRQTLGQGPEFLTYFQNEAQLEKSRLLSDRFSAERPKGSFSTLEIQRTEQGDSAMYLCSSSLHEGAYSGANVLTFGAGSRLTVL.

For this clone: The same CDR3 is also encoded by other DNA sequences in this sample. This rearrangement joins TRBV28 to TRBJ2-7; TRBD1 aligns across 8 bases. The germline V gene encodes CDR1 MDHEN and CDR2 SYDVKM. V was pared by 3 bases and J by 7 bases, with 5 bases of the junction left unmatched. The CDR3 length is 13 residues. Written as DNA, the CDR3 is TGTGCCAGCAGTTTGCGGACAGGGCGAGAGCAGTACTTC. Amino acids: CASSLRTGREQYF.

The rearrangement joins TRBV28 to TRBJ2-1; D remains unclear. V was trimmed by 6 bases and J by 6 bases, leaving 21 bases between them. This CDR3 contains 16 residues. Looked up from germline, CDR1 is MDHEN and CDR2 is SYDVKM. The CDR3 DNA is TGTGCCAGCAGCCGCTTTGACTCAAGCGCCCTCAATGAGCAGTTCTTC. The encoded protein is CASSRFDSSALNEQFF.

The chain recombines TRBV7-3 with TRBJ2-1, with D perhaps TRBD2 (5 bases). Germline-derived CDR1 and CDR2 are SGHTA and FQGTGA. Trimming took off 5 bases at V and 9 bases at J, with 11 bases between the two ends. The CDR3 length is 12 residues. The CDR3 DNA reads as TGTGCCAGCAGCCGGGGAATGGGTGAGCAGTTCTTC. Amino acids: CASSRGMGEQFF.

This clone was counted a single time. This chain uses TRBV15 with TRBJ2-1; 14 bases map to TRBD2. The CDR3 sequence is 16 residues long. After removal of 5 bases from V and 7 bases from J, the junction contained 7 bases not matched to a gene. Germline CDR1 LNHNV, CDR2 YYDKDF (reference sequence). This CDR3 reads CATSLGTSGRINEQFF. In nucleotides, the CDR3 is TGTGCCACCAGCTTAGGGACTAGCGGGAGAATTAATGAGCAGTTCTTC.

The chain combines TRBV19 with TRBJ1-2; 7 bases agree with TRBD1. Germline trimming cut 5 bases from V and 4 bases from J; bases unmatched to any gene: 7. The CDR3 has 14 residues. CDR1 is LNHDA, CDR2 SQIVND, per germline (reference sequence). CDR3 DNA sequence: TGTGCCAGTAGTTTTGGACAGGACGGCTATGGCTACACCTTC. Translation gives CASSFGQDGYGYTF.

This clone was recorded once. This chain connects TRBV7-9 to TRBJ1-1; 7 bases line up with TRBD1. Germline V gene sequence: CDR1 SEHNR, CDR2 FQNEAQ (reference sequence). The CDR3 runs to 16 residues. The V and J ends lost 1 base and 1 base, in that order; junction bases with no gene match: 6. The CDR3 nucleotides read TGTGCCAGCAGCTTAGAAGCGACAGGGTCGAACACTGAAGCTTTCTTT. The encoded protein is CASSLEATGSNTEAFF.

This chain uses TRBV2 with TRBJ2-1; TRBD1 is a possible D gene (6 bases). Germline CDR1 is SNHLY and CDR2 is FYNNEI. CDR3 size: 14 residues. Deletions cut 7 bases from V and 1 base from J, with 11 bases between. The CDR3 sequence: CASNWDISYNEQFF. The CDR3 coding sequence is TGTGCCAGCAACTGGGACATTTCCTACAATGAGCAGTTCTTC. Full variable domain (rest looked up from reference TRBV2 and TRBJ2-1): EPEVTQTPSHQVTQMGQEVILRCVPISNHLYFYWYRQILGQKVEFLVSFYNNEISEKSEIFDDQFSVERPDGSNFTLKIRSTKLEDSAMYFCASNWDISYNEQFFGPGTRLTVL.

The V gene is TRBV5-4, the J gene TRBJ2-5; TRBD1 matches 8 bases. CDR1 is SGHNT, CDR2 YYREEE, per germline (reference sequence). CDR3 length: 14 amino acids. V shed 5 bases, J shed 5 bases, and the junction held 8 bases outside the gene matches. In DNA, the CDR3 is TGTGCCAGCAGGGGGACAGGTTCAATGGAGACCCAGTACTTC. This translates into CASRGTGSMETQYF.

This clone has a handful of counts. V gene TRBV30 combines with J gene TRBJ1-1, with D hard to call. Trimming took 8 bases from V and 0 from J, leaving 13 bases between them. Per germline, CDR1 GTSNPN and CDR2 SVGIG (reference sequence). The CDR3 has 13 amino acids. In DNA, the CDR3 is TGTGCCAGTCATCAGGCTTTGAACACTGAAGCTTTCTTT. Its protein product is CASHQALNTEAFF.

This sequence joins TRBV4-1 and TRBJ1-1; the match to TRBD1 covers 10 bases. The ends lost 3 bases at V and 5 bases at J; junction bases unmatched: 6. This CDR3 comprises 15 residues. Germline V gives CDR1 MGHRA, CDR2 YSYEKL. The chain's CDR3 is CASSQDRGVDTEAFF. CDR3 DNA: TGCGCCAGCAGCCAGGACAGGGGGGTAGATACTGAAGCTTTCTTT.

The chain is built from TRBV6-6 and TRBJ1-1; the D gene is possibly TRBD1 (6 bases). From germline, CDR1 is MNHNY and CDR2 SVGAGI (reference sequence). The CDR3 totals 16 residues. The germline V and J ends were trimmed by 5 bases and 2 bases, with 18 bases remaining between them. CDR3 nucleotides: TGTGCCAGCAGTCTCCCTTCGACAGGCCAAAACACTGAAGCTTTCTTT. Amino acid sequence: CASSLPSTGQNTEAFF.

The genes are TRBV19 and TRBJ2-5, with 9 bases that match TRBD1. The CDR3 sequence is 14 residues long. The germline CDR1 and CDR2 sequences are LNHDA and SQIVND (reference sequence). V lost 10 bases to trimming and J lost 3 bases; unmatched junction nucleotides: 9. The CDR3 sequence: CATSWTGVEETQYF. The CDR3 DNA reads TGTGCCACTAGCTGGACAGGGGTGGAAGAGACCCAGTACTTC.

V gene TRBV5-1 combines with J gene TRBJ1-2; 7 bases align to TRBD1. Trimming took 4 bases from V and 5 from J; bases not matched to a gene: 11. Germline CDR1 SGHRS, CDR2 YFSETQ. CDR3 length equals 15 residues. CDR3 in amino acids: CASSLNTGQRYGYTF. The CDR3 DNA follows: TGCGCCAGCAGCCTTAATACGGGACAGAGGTATGGCTACACCTTC.

This chain links TRBV19 with TRBJ2-7, with TRBD2 identical over 7 bases. The CDR3 runs 15 residues. Germline values: CDR1 LNHDA, CDR2 SQIVND (reference sequence). Losses at the gene ends were 6 bases for V and 6 bases for J; bases not matched to a gene: 14. CDR3 loop: CASSRRLARRVEQYF. CDR3 nucleotides: TGTGCCAGTAGCCGGAGACTAGCTCGGCGGGTCGAGCAGTACTTC.

The V gene is TRBV28, the J gene TRBJ2-2; tentatively, D is TRBD1 (6 bases). Trimming pared 4 bases from V and 1 base from J, leaving 13 bases between. Germline values: CDR1 MDHEN, CDR2 SYDVKM. CDR3 length: 16 residues. The CDR3 bases are TGTGCCAGCAGTTCTCCGGGACATATGAACACCGGGGAGCTGTTTTTT. Encoded protein: CASSSPGHMNTGELFF.

V gene TRBV4-1 combines with J gene TRBJ1-1; D gene unclear. The length of the CDR3 is 16 residues. The germline V gene encodes CDR1 MGHRA and CDR2 YSYEKL. The ends were cut back, 0 bases at V and 0 bases at J, with 11 bases in the middle. The CDR3 bases are TGCGCCAGCAGCCAAGAAGGAGCGCTAATGAACACTGAAGCTTTCTTT. Amino acid sequence: CASSQEGALMNTEAFF.

The chain uses TRBV2 and TRBJ1-6; possibly TRBD1 for D (5 bases). V was shortened by 2 bases and J by 9 bases, with 14 bases between the two germline ends. CDR1 is SNHLY and CDR2 is FYNNEI in the germline V gene. This CDR3 region has 15 residues. In DNA, the CDR3 is TGTGCCAGCAGTGAAACCCCAGGGCTGGGTTCACCCCTCCACTTT. It specifies CASSETPGLGSPLHF.

This clone occurred once. The junction differs from germline at one of its ends, possibly a read error. CDR3 DNA: TGTGCCAGCAGGGGGGACAGGGGTAACTATGGCTACCCCTTC. It is translated as CASRGDRGNYGYPF. The rearrangement joins TRBV6-5 to TRBJ1-2; 10 nucleotides line up with TRBD1. Germline V CDR1 and CDR2: MNHEY, SVGAGI. CDR3 size: 14 residues.

The V call is TRBV5-1, the J call TRBJ1-2, with D perhaps matching TRBD1 (5 bases). CDR1 and CDR2 (germline): SGHRS, YFSETQ. The CDR3 totals 14 residues. The V end lost 4 bases, the J end lost 0 bases, and 10 bases lay between the germline ends. The CDR3 sequence is CASSGPTANYGYTF. In DNA form, the CDR3 reads TGCGCCAGCAGCGGGCCGACAGCTAACTATGGCTACACCTTC.

This sequence joins TRBV11-2 and TRBJ2-1; a possible D gene is TRBD2 (5 bases). This CDR3 spans 12 amino acids. The germline V gene encodes CDR1 SGHAT and CDR2 FQNNGV. V lost 2 bases to trimming and J lost 10 bases, with 9 bases between them. CDR3 sequence (DNA): TGTGCCAGCAGCTTATACGGGGAAGAGCAGTTCTTC. Its protein product is CASSLYGEEQFF.

This clone was recorded only once. The V and J genes are TRBV5-5 and TRBJ2-7, with D possibly TRBD1 on 6 matching bases. CDR3 length equals 14 residues. Trimming shortened V by 5 bases and J by 0 bases, and 12 bases separated the two germline ends. The germline V gene has CDR1 SGHKS and CDR2 YYEKEE (reference sequence). The CDR3 DNA follows: TGTGCCAGCAGTCGGACAGCTGTCTCCTACGAGCAGTACTTC. It yields the protein CASSRTAVSYEQYF. Full variable domain (outside the CDR3, taken from reference TRBV5-5 and TRBJ2-7): DAGVTQSPTHLIKTRGQQVTLRCSPISGHKSVSWYQQVLGQGPQFIFQYYEKEERGRGNFPDRFSARQFPNYSSELNVNALLLGDSALYLCASSRTAVSYEQYFGPGTRLTVT.

The chain employs TRBV6-5 and TRBJ2-2, with TRBD1 matching over 7 bases. In germline, CDR1 is MNHEY, CDR2 SVGAGI. The junction had 6 bases not matched to a gene; V was cut back by 6 bases and J by 5 bases. The CDR3 spans 14 residues. CDR3 in DNA: TGTGCCAGCAGAAGACAGGGCGGAACCGGGGAGCTGTTTTTT. Translation: CASRRQGGTGELFF.

This clone appeared a single time. The rearrangement links TRBV2 to TRBJ2-7; D remains ambiguous. Germline V gene lookup returns CDR1 SNHLY and CDR2 FYNNEI. CDR3 size: 11 residues. V was shortened by 8 bases and J by 1 base, with 6 bases between the two germline ends. The CDR3 loop is CASGQSYEQYF. DNA of the CDR3: TGTGCCAGCGGTCAGTCCTACGAGCAGTACTTC.